The clone carrying this T cell receptor (beta chain) was detected many times. The target antigen is unknown. Template switching added a universal primer site, and cDNA bore unique molecular identifiers. TCRdb independently ran MiXCR on the 5' RACE reads; one entry per CDR3 protein. The sample includes about 150,000 distinct CDR3 sequences, under 4.5% of them seen just once. These data come from a study of identical twins. Study-wide points: Out-of-frame beta sequences exhibited a weaker degree of excess twin sharing. Out-of-frame sharing of TCR alpha in monozygotic twins was underestimated by models.

Between the trimmed V and J ends, which lost 0 bases and 10 bases, there was a span of 5 bases. The CDR3 is 11 amino acids. The germline gives CDR1 SGHRS, CDR2 YFSETQ. The source is a man younger than 35 in good health. Sequencing was done on a sample of memory T cells sorted from blood. The chain uses TRBV5-1 and TRBJ2-1, with a tentative D call TRBD2 (5 bases). CDR3 amino acids: CASSLEREQFF. In DNA, the CDR3 is TGCGCCAGCAGCTTGGAGCGGGAGCAGTTCTTC.